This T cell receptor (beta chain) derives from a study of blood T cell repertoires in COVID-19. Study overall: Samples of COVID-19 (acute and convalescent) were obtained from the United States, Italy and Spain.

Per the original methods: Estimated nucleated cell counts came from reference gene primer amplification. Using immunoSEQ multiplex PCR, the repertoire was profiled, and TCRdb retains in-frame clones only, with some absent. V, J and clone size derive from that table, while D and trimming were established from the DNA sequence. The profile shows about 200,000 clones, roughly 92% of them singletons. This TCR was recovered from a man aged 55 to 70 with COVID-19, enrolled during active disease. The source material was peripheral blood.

The CDR3 is CASSIRSGSSYNEQFF. CDR3 coding DNA: TGTGCCAGTAGTATCCGTAGCGGGAGCTCCTACAATGAGCAGTTCTTC. J is TRBJ2-1 and V is TRBV19; 9 bases fit TRBD2. The CDR3 extends over 16 amino acids. Trimming at V came to 3 bases and at J to 0 bases, leaving 3 bases not matched to a gene. The germline gives CDR1 LNHDA, CDR2 SQIVND (reference sequence).